One TCR beta chain is described in this entry. This record belongs to a study of cytomegalovirus exposure and HLA in healthy donors. The CDR3 is made up of 15 amino acids. The germline CDR1 and CDR2 sequences are SGHVS and FNYEAQ. With 9 bases clipped from V and 2 bases from J, the junction kept 10 bases outside the gene matches. 13 Jbeta primers and 60 Vbeta primers were used for the PCR. This table comes from immunoSEQ multiplex PCR, and its TCRdb copy is limited to in-frame clones, with some not included. The sample has over 80,000 clones; around 81% are singletons. The chain recombines TRBV7-6 with TRBJ2-1; 7 bases line up with TRBD1. The source is a man aged 40-55 years in good health and CMV-seropositive. Sequenced: PBMCs. The CDR3 bases are TGTGCCAGTAGGCTCGGGACAGTACCCTACAATGAGCAGTTCTTC. Translation: CASRLGTVPYNEQFF.